The entry below describes one T cell receptor beta chain. V lost 3 bases and J lost 0, with 9 bases in between. Germline V lookup: CDR1 SGHTA, CDR2 FQGNSA. The CDR3 totals 15 residues. The record originates from a study of blood T cell repertoires in COVID-19. For the study at large: Acute and convalescent COVID-19 samples came from the United States, Italy and Spain. T cells, B-cell-depleted T cells, or PBMCs provided the cDNA or gDNA that served as material.

Profiled with immunoSEQ multiplex PCR; TCRdb holds only in-frame clones, not every one. Counted here are about 160,000 clones, roughly four fifths occurring once; the ten biggest clones make up around 7.7%. The chain employs TRBV7-2 and TRBJ1-3; D gene ambiguous. The TCR comes from a man aged 35 to 55 who had recovered from COVID-19. Sample: peripheral blood. The CDR3 DNA reads as TGTGCCAGCAGCTTTGATACTAGCTCTGGAAACACCATATATTTT. Translated: CASSFDTSSGNTIYF. Together with reference TRBV7-2 and TRBJ1-3, the CDR3 gives the full variable domain: GAGVSQSPSNKVTEKGKDVELRCDPISGHTALYWYRQSLGQGLEFLIYFQGNSAPDKSGLPSDRFSAERTGGSVSTLTIQRTQQEDSAVYLCASSFDTSSGNTIYFGEGSWLTVV.